This T cell receptor (beta chain) is drawn from a study of technical replicates of blood from a handful of donors. The method was immunoSEQ multiplex PCR; TCRdb's version includes in-frame clones alone and lacks a portion of them. Here the sample spans approximately 11,000 clones, roughly 94% being singletons. The germline V gene encodes CDR1 GTSNPN and CDR2 SVGIG (reference sequence). There are 17 residues in the CDR3. J lost 4 bases, V lost 1 base, and 11 bases had no gene match. J is TRBJ2-1 and V is TRBV30; 9 positions agree with TRBD2. The TCR originated in a human donor in good health. Sample: PBMCs. The CDR3, as DNA: TGTGCCTGGAGTGGAGGTAGCGGGGGTCTAGCATACAATGAGCAGTTCTTC. It encodes CAWSGGSGGLAYNEQFF.